This T cell receptor (beta chain) was sequenced for a study of control samples from healthy donors and cancer patients. The CDR3 spans 13 residues. The V and J ends lost 5 bases and 5 bases respectively, with 13 bases between them. Per germline, CDR1 SNHLY and CDR2 FYNNEI. Sequencing used immunoSEQ multiplex PCR; TCRdb keeps in-frame clones, though not all of them. The table lists under 150,000 clones, 93% of them singletons. The chain couples TRBV2 to TRBJ2-7; D is possibly TRBD2 (5 bases). This TCR was recovered from a man aged 50 to 59 with head and neck cancer. Specimen: PBMCs. In nucleotides, the CDR3 is TGTGCCAGCAGTCTACTAGAGGGCAACGAGCAGTACTTC. This gives the protein CASSLLEGNEQYF.